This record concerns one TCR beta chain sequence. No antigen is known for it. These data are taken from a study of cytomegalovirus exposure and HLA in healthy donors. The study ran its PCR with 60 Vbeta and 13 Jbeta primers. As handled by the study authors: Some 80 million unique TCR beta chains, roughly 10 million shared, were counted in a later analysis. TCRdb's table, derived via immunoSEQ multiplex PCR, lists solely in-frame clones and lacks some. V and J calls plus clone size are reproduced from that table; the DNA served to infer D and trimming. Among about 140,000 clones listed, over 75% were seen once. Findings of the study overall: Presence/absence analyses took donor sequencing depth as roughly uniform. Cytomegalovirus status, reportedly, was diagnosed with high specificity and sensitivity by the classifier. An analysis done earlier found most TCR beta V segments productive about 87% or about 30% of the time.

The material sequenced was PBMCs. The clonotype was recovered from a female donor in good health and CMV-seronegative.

The CDR3 region is CASSLDRGHGYTF. In nucleotides, the CDR3 is TGTGCCAGCAGCTTGGACAGGGGGCATGGCTACACCTTC. This chain uses TRBV5-6 with TRBJ1-2; 9 nucleotides line up with TRBD1. CDR3 size: 13 residues. Germline V gives CDR1 SGHDT, CDR2 YYEEEE. J was trimmed by 6 bases and V by 0 bases; bases with no gene match: 0.